What follows are 20 T cell receptor beta chains derived from one specimen sequenced in a study of blood T cell repertoires in COVID-19. Clones were sequenced by immunoSEQ multiplex PCR, and TCRdb holds only the in-frame ones, with some missing. In the table there are just under 85,000 clones, 80% to 90% of which are singletons. The sample was peripheral blood. The receptors were gathered from a woman aged 55-70 years with acute or convalescent COVID-19.

As for this clone: The sample has other DNA sequences that encode this CDR3 too. This chain connects TRBV5-1 to TRBJ2-1, with a weak D call TRBD2 (5 bases). Trimming stripped 0 bases from V and 7 bases from J, with 8 bases between. Germline values: CDR1 SGHRS, CDR2 YFSETQ. The CDR3 runs 13 residues. CDR3 sequence reads: CASSLAGGNEQFF. CDR3 nucleotides: TGCGCCAGCAGCTTGGCCGGCGGGAATGAGCAGTTCTTC. Full variable domain (remainder filled in from reference TRBV5-1 and TRBJ2-1): KAGVTQTPRYLIKTRGQQVTLSCSPISGHRSVSWYQQTPGQGLQFLFEYFSETQRNKGNFPGRFSGRQFSNSRSEMNVSTLELGDSALYLCASSLAGGNEQFFGPGTRLTVL.

The chain carries TRBV11-3 and TRBJ1-6, with D maybe TRBD1 (6 bases). Germline V gene data show CDR1 as SGHNT and CDR2 as YENEEA. V lost 4 bases, J lost 9 bases, and 19 bases lay in between. The CDR3 contains 16 residues. CDR3 sequence: CASSYAGAGLLSPLHF. The CDR3 nucleotides read TGTGCCAGCAGCTACGCGGGGGCAGGGCTACTTTCACCCCTCCACTTT. The full variable domain, with the rest looked up from reference TRBV11-3 and TRBJ1-6, is EAGVVQSPRYKIIEKKQPVAFWCNPISGHNTLYWYLQNLGQGPELLIRYENEEAVDDSQLPKDRFSAERLKGVDSTLKIQPAELGDSAVYLCASSYAGAGLLSPLHFGNGTRLTVT.

The chain combines TRBV9 with TRBJ2-1; possibly TRBD1 for D (5 bases). V was shortened by 4 bases and J by 4 bases, with 9 bases between the two germline ends. Germline values: CDR1 SGDLS, CDR2 YYNGEE. The CDR3 length is 13 residues. The CDR3 sequence: CASSSDIYNEQFF. As DNA, the CDR3 is TGTGCCAGCAGCTCGGACATTTACAATGAGCAGTTCTTC.

The J gene is TRBJ2-7, the V gene TRBV6-5; D is perhaps TRBD1 (6 bases). The V end was cut by 0 bases, the J end by 2 bases, with 11 bases between. Germline CDR1 and CDR2: MNHEY and SVGAGI. The CDR3 is 15 residues long. As DNA, the CDR3 is TGTGCCAGCAGTTACTCGCCGGACAGCACCTACGAGCAGTACTTC. It yields the protein CASSYSPDSTYEQYF.

This chain links TRBV30 with TRBJ1-1; D uncertain. V lost 2 bases and J 10 bases, leaving 11 bases between the germline ends. CDR1 is GTSNPN, CDR2 SVGIG, per germline (reference sequence). The CDR3 contains 11 residues. The CDR3 nucleotides are TGTGCCTGGAGTCGCCAGGTAGGAGCTTTCTTT. Its translation: CAWSRQVGAFF.

The rearrangement uses TRBV29-1 and TRBJ1-1; D perhaps matches TRBD1 (5 bases). V gave up 4 bases and J gave up 4 bases, with 13 bases separating them. This CDR3 is built from 13 residues. Per the germline V gene, CDR1 is SQVTM and CDR2 is ANQGSEA. The CDR3 coding sequence is TGCAGCGTTGGATGGACACAGTTCACTGAAGCTTTCTTT. Its translation is CSVGWTQFTEAFF. Together with reference TRBV29-1 and TRBJ1-1, the CDR3 gives the full variable domain: SAVISQKPSRDICQRGTSLTIQCQVDSQVTMMFWYRQQPGQSLTLIATANQGSEATYESGFVIDKFPISRPNLTFSTLTVSNMSPEDSSIYLCSVGWTQFTEAFFGQGTRLTVV.

This clone was seen a handful of times. The J gene is TRBJ2-7, the V gene TRBV5-4, with 8 positions matching TRBD2. Looked up from germline, CDR1 is SGHNT and CDR2 is YYREEE (reference sequence). V was clipped by 0 bases and J by 4 bases; unmatched bases: 3. The CDR3 sequence is 14 residues long. The CDR3 sequence is CASSLELAAYEQYF. The CDR3, as DNA: TGTGCCAGCAGCTTGGAACTAGCGGCTTACGAGCAGTACTTC.

This clone has just a few counts. J is TRBJ1-2 and V is TRBV7-9; TRBD1 matches 8 bases. The CDR3 sequence is 16 residues long. CDR1 is SEHNR and CDR2 is FQNEAQ in the germline V gene (reference sequence). J gave up 2 bases and V 1 base, and 6 bases lay outside the gene matches. CDR3 DNA: TGTGCCAGCAGCTTAGGTACAGGGGGATTCAACTATGGCTACACCTTC. Protein product: CASSLGTGGFNYGYTF.

The gene calls are TRBV30 and TRBJ1-1; possibly TRBD1 for D (6 bases). Germline lookup yields CDR1 GTSNPN and CDR2 SVGIG (reference sequence). The ends were cut back, 6 bases at V and 5 bases at J, with 10 bases in the middle. This CDR3 is built from 11 residues. The chain's CDR3 is CACRGETEAFF. The CDR3 DNA reads TGTGCCTGCAGGGGAGAGACTGAAGCTTTCTTT.

The rearrangement uses TRBV5-4 and TRBJ2-7, with 12 bases that match TRBD2. The germline V gene has CDR1 SGHNT and CDR2 YYREEE (reference sequence). V gave up 5 bases and J gave up 2 bases; unmatched junction bases: 2. CDR3 size: 14 residues. For the CDR3, the DNA is TGTGCCAGCAGACTAGCGGGGGGCCCCTACGAGCAGTACTTC. Its translation is CASRLAGGPYEQYF. The full variable domain, its missing parts supplied by reference TRBV5-4 and TRBJ2-7, is ETGVTQSPTHLIKTRGQQVTLRCSSQSGHNTVSWYQQALGQGPQFIFQYYREEENGRGNFPPRFSGLQFPNYSSELNVNALELDDSALYLCASRLAGGPYEQYFGPGTRLTVT.

The chain couples TRBV2 to TRBJ1-5, with 8 bases lining up with TRBD1. After removal of 4 bases from V and 7 bases from J, the junction contained 6 bases not matched to a gene. Germline lookup yields CDR1 SNHLY and CDR2 FYNNEI. This CDR3 has 14 amino acids. CDR3 protein: CASSAGTGGQPQHF. DNA of the CDR3: TGTGCCAGCAGTGCCGGGACAGGTGGACAGCCCCAGCATTTT. The full variable domain, completed using reference TRBV2 and TRBJ1-5, is EPEVTQTPSHQVTQMGQEVILRCVPISNHLYFYWYRQILGQKVEFLVSFYNNEISEKSEIFDDQFSVERPDGSNFTLKIRSTKLEDSAMYFCASSAGTGGQPQHFGDGTRLSIL.

The chain employs TRBV7-3 and TRBJ1-1; TRBD1 is a possible D gene (5 bases). The germline V gene has CDR1 SGHTA and CDR2 FQGTGA. V was cut by 5 bases and J by 3 bases, with 13 bases left in between. The CDR3 runs to 14 residues. CDR3 DNA sequence: TGTGCCAGCAGCGCGGACATCGGGTACACTGAAGCTTTCTTT. This translates into CASSADIGYTEAFF.

The chain links TRBV6-2 or TRBV6-3 to TRBJ1-2; TRBD1 might be the D (6 bases). The CDR3 has 14 amino acids. Germline loops: CDR1 MNHEY, CDR2 SVGEGT. V shed 5 bases and J shed 4 bases, with 14 bases lying between them. CDR3 DNA sequence: TGTGCCAGCAGTCTAAACACAGGGACCTATGGCTACACCTTC. This codes for CASSLNTGTYGYTF.

V usage is TRBV27 and J usage is TRBJ1-2; TRBD1 matches 8 bases. The CDR3 covers 13 residues. Germline assignment: CDR1 MNHEY and CDR2 SMNVEV (reference sequence). Trimming took 3 bases from V and 6 from J; bases not matched to a gene: 3. The CDR3 sequence: CASSFRQGNGYTF. The CDR3 coding sequence is TGTGCCAGCAGTTTCCGACAGGGGAATGGCTACACCTTC.

V and J are TRBV19 and TRBJ2-7; 7 nucleotides align to TRBD2. V dropped 5 bases and J dropped 0; count of bases not matched to a gene: 10. The CDR3 is made up of 16 amino acids. Germline V gives CDR1 LNHDA, CDR2 SQIVND (reference sequence). As DNA, the CDR3 is TGTGCCAGTAGTCCATCACGGGGGGTCCCCTCCTACGAGCAGTACTTC. Residues: CASSPSRGVPSYEQYF.

This rearrangement joins TRBV6-6 to TRBJ1-5; D ambiguous. Trimming stripped 2 bases from V and 0 bases from J, with 8 bases between. The CDR3 runs 15 residues. CDR1 is MNHNY and CDR2 is SVGAGI in the germline V gene (reference sequence). The chain's CDR3 is CASSYTQNSNQPQHF. The CDR3 DNA is TGTGCCAGCAGTTACACGCAGAATAGCAATCAGCCCCAGCATTTT.

This chain uses TRBV19 with TRBJ1-1; D is unresolved. CDR1 LNHDA and CDR2 SQIVND come from the germline V gene (reference sequence). The V end was cut by 8 bases, the J end by 3 bases, with 16 bases between. The CDR3 runs to 14 residues. CDR3 residues: CASHEWSAHTEAFF. The CDR3 DNA is TGTGCCAGTCACGAGTGGTCTGCGCACACTGAAGCTTTCTTT.

The rearrangement links TRBV7-9 to TRBJ1-5, with 7 bases identical to TRBD1. The V gene end was trimmed by 4 bases and the J gene end by 2 bases; junction bases not matched to a gene: 5. The CDR3 contains 15 residues. The V gene's germline CDR1 is SEHNR and CDR2 FQNEAQ (reference sequence). The CDR3 region has the DNA TGTGCCAGCAGCTATGACAGGGAGGGCAATCAGCCCCAGCATTTT. Translated: CASSYDREGNQPQHF. Supplemented by reference TRBV7-9 and TRBJ1-5, the full variable domain reads DTGVSQNPRHKITKRGQNVTFRCDPISEHNRLYWYRQTLGQGPEFLTYFQNEAQLEKSRLLSDRFSAERPKGSFSTLEIQRTEQGDSAMYLCASSYDREGNQPQHFGDGTRLSIL.

CDR3 sequence: CASSFFGDEQFF. In DNA, the CDR3 is TGTGCCAGCAGTTTTTTCGGGGATGAGCAGTTCTTC. The rearrangement links TRBV28 to TRBJ2-1; tentatively, D is TRBD2 (5 bases). CDR3 length: 12 residues. Germline CDR1 and CDR2: MDHEN and SYDVKM. Between the trimmed V and J ends, which lost 3 bases and 8 bases, there was a span of 8 bases.

The chain is built from TRBV6-2 or TRBV6-3 and TRBJ2-3; TRBD1 matches 10 bases. Per the germline V gene, CDR1 is MNHEY and CDR2 is SVGEGT. CDR3 length: 15 amino acids. After removal of 6 bases from V and 4 bases from J, the junction contained 7 bases not matched to a gene. CDR3 loop: CASSLRDRGPDTQYF. The CDR3 DNA reads TGTGCCAGCAGCCTCCGGGACAGGGGCCCAGATACGCAGTATTTT.